What follows are 29 T cell receptor beta chains derived from one specimen sequenced in a study of CD8+CD57+ T cells in acquired aplastic anemia. All sequencing subjects had displayed CD8+CD57+ cell expansion on flow cytometry. Researchers used genomic DNA as the template to profile TCR beta VDJ and CDR3. TCRdb re-analysed the reads in MiXCR, keeping a single row per CDR3 protein. The table has about 150,000 distinct CDR3 sequences, roughly 50% seen once. The sample comprised sorted CD4+, CD8+, or CD8+CD57+ T cells (not recorded which) from PBMCs. The source is a human donor with aplastic anemia.

This clonotype was detected many times. The chain recombines TRBV10-3 with TRBJ1-4; 10 nucleotides agree with TRBD1. Germline-derived CDR1 and CDR2 are ENHRY and SYGVKD. J lost 8 bases, V lost 10 bases, and 10 bases had no gene match. This CDR3 region has 14 residues. CDR3 sequence: CATSLDRGREKLFF. The CDR3 coding sequence is TGTGCCACCTCTCTTGACAGGGGGCGAGAAAAACTGTTTTTT.

A word on this clonotype: A read error may account for a junction end that differs from germline. This rearrangement joins TRBV25-1 to TRBJ2-1; 10 positions agree with TRBD2. The CDR3 consists of 16 residues. CDR1 is MGHDK, CDR2 SYGVNS, per germline. CDR3 coding DNA: TGTGCCAGCAGTGAACTGTCTAGCGGGAGTTCCAATGAGCAGCTCTTC. It translates to CASSELSSGSSNEQLF.

Comment on this clonotype: One end of the junction fails to match germline, which may point to a read error. The V gene is TRBV29-1, the J gene TRBJ2-7; D gene ambiguous. This CDR3 contains 11 residues. Germline CDR1 and CDR2: SQVTM and ANQGSEA. CDR3 nucleotide sequence: TGCAGCGTTCCAGAGAACAGTAATCTTCTCTTC. Translated, it gives CSVPENSNLLF.

The chain couples TRBV3-1 to TRBJ2-1; tentative D call: TRBD2 (7 bases). The CDR3 spans 18 residues. Looked up from germline, CDR1 is LGHDT and CDR2 is YNNKEL (reference sequence). V lost 4 bases and J 7 bases, leaving 26 bases between the germline ends. CDR3 coding DNA: TGTGCCAGCAGCCCTCCGAATAAGGGGGGGGCCAGAGGGAATGAGCAGTTCTTC. Translation: CASSPPNKGGARGNEQFF.

Of note for this clonotype: Lacking the conserved final phenylalanine or tryptophan, this CDR3 likely reflects a read error. The chain joins TRBV20-1 to TRBJ2-1, with D unclear. The CDR3 consists of 12 residues. Trimming removed 4 bases at V and 3 bases at J, with 7 bases between. In germline, CDR1 is DFQATT, CDR2 SNEGSKA (reference sequence). The CDR3 here is CSAKTYYNEQFL. CDR3 in DNA: TGCAGTGCTAAGACTTACTACAATGAGCAGTTCCTC.

As regards this clonotype: Compared with germline, one end of the junction differs, possibly owing to a read error. The CDR3 coding sequence is TGTGCAATCAGCACACTAGCGGGGGGGCTCACAGATACGCAGTATTTT. This encodes CAISTLAGGLTDTQYF. This chain connects TRBV10-3 to TRBJ2-3, with 13 positions matching TRBD2. This CDR3 spans 16 amino acids. Germline CDR1 and CDR2: ENHRY and SYGVKD.

This clonotype came up many times. The J gene is TRBJ1-1, the V gene TRBV6-6; no definite D call. Trimming took off 0 bases at V and 7 bases at J, with 6 bases between the two ends. Germline lookup yields CDR1 MNHNY and CDR2 SVGAGI (reference sequence). This CDR3 contains 12 residues. CDR3 loop: CASSYSSGEAFF. CDR3 sequence (DNA): TGTGCCAGCAGTTACTCCTCAGGTGAAGCTTTCTTT.

As regards this clonotype: A much more abundant neighbour one base away suggests this may be a read error. The chain joins TRBV20-1 to TRBJ1-3, with D hard to call. The CDR3 has 13 residues. Germline values: CDR1 DFQATT, CDR2 SNEGSKA (reference sequence). V was shortened by 2 bases and J by 6 bases, with 11 bases between the two germline ends. The CDR3 loop is CSARRVAENTIYF. The CDR3 DNA is TGCAGTGCTAGAAGGGTAGCTGAAAACACCATATATTTT.

This clonotype turned up a few times. V is TRBV29-1 and J is TRBJ2-7; TRBD1 aligns across 7 bases. This CDR3 has 13 amino acids. V was clipped by 6 bases and J by 2 bases; unmatched bases: 7. The V gene's germline CDR1 is SQVTM and CDR2 ANQGSEA. CDR3 residues: CSVAGGDPYEQYF. The CDR3 nucleotides are TGCAGCGTGGCAGGGGGTGACCCCTACGAGCAGTACTTC.

This clonotype was picked up many times. This chain connects TRBV9 to TRBJ1-6, with no clear D. Trimming took 4 bases from V and 8 from J, leaving 10 bases between them. The CDR3 consists of 13 residues. Germline lookup yields CDR1 SGDLS and CDR2 YYNGEE. This CDR3 reads CASSSPGHSPLHF. The CDR3 region has the DNA TGTGCCAGCAGCTCGCCGGGTCATTCACCCCTCCACTTT.

This clonotype was seen at least ten times. The chain links TRBV5-5 to TRBJ2-5, with a tentative D call TRBD1 (6 bases). This CDR3 spans 13 amino acids. Germline lookup yields CDR1 SGHKS and CDR2 YYEKEE (reference sequence). The ends were cut back, 5 bases at V and 1 base at J, with 9 bases in the middle. CDR3 DNA: TGTGCCAGCAGTTGGACAGCCCAAGAGACCCAGTACTTC. This sequence encodes CASSWTAQETQYF.

This clonotype was seen a handful of times. This rearrangement joins TRBV19 to TRBJ1-6; D is undetermined. V lost 6 bases and J 6 bases, leaving 12 bases between the germline ends. This CDR3 has 14 residues. The germline V gene encodes CDR1 LNHDA and CDR2 SQIVND (reference sequence). The CDR3, as DNA: TGTGCCAGTAGCGCGACACCGGGTAATTCACCCCTCCACTTT. Amino acid sequence: CASSATPGNSPLHF.

This chain uses TRBV4-1 with TRBJ2-5, with a tentative D call TRBD1 (6 bases). This CDR3 spans 16 amino acids. Germline CDR1 is MGHRA and CDR2 is YSYEKL. V lost 1 base and J lost 1, with 13 bases in between. The CDR3 loop is CASSQGPGQFQETQYF. CDR3 nucleotide sequence: TGCGCCAGCAGCCAAGGCCCAGGACAGTTCCAAGAGACCCAGTACTTC.

This clonotype was seen ten or more times. The chain has TRBV7-2 and TRBJ2-1, with D unclear. V was cut by 5 bases and J by 12 bases, with 17 bases left in between. Germline CDR1 is SGHTA and CDR2 is FQGNSA. The CDR3 is made up of 13 amino acids. CDR3: CASSPPYTMTQFF. The CDR3 DNA follows: TGTGCCAGCAGCCCACCCTATACAATGACGCAGTTCTTC.

This clonotype was seen many times. This rearrangement joins TRBV12-5 to TRBJ2-1; 9 bases fit TRBD1. Per the germline V gene, CDR1 is LGHNT and CDR2 is FRNRAP. J gave up 7 bases and V 7 bases, and 5 bases lay outside the gene matches. This CDR3 region has 13 residues. DNA for the CDR3: TGTGCTAGTGTCGGGACAGGGCGAAATGAGCAGTTCTTC. This translates into CASVGTGRNEQFF. The variable domain in full, completed from reference TRBV12-5 and TRBJ2-1, reads DARVTQTPRHKVTEMGQEVTMRCQPILGHNTVFWYRQTMMQGLELLAYFRNRAPLDDSGMPKDRFSAEMPDATLATLKIQPSEPRDSAVYFCASVGTGRNEQFFGPGTRLTVL.

This clonotype was observed at least ten times. The chain uses TRBV4-2 and TRBJ2-7; no firm D call. CDR3 length equals 14 residues. The ends were cut back, 0 bases at V and 0 bases at J, with 6 bases in the middle. Germline V gene data show CDR1 as LGHNA and CDR2 as YNFKEQ. The CDR3 protein is CASSQDSFSYEQYF. In DNA, the CDR3 is TGTGCCAGCAGCCAAGACTCGTTCTCCTACGAGCAGTACTTC.

About this clonotype: A much larger clone differs from this one at a single base, so this may be a read error. V and J are TRBV4-3 and TRBJ2-1; a weak D match, TRBD2 (5 bases). The germline V gene has CDR1 LGHNA and CDR2 YSLEER. V lost 0 bases and J lost 6, with 15 bases in between. The CDR3 is made up of 16 amino acids. The CDR3 DNA sequence: TGCGCCAGCAGCCAAGAGCCGTCTAGCCTGGGCAATGAGCAGTTCTTC. Translation: CASSQEPSSLGNEQFF.

This clonotype was recorded many times. This sequence joins TRBV12-5 and TRBJ2-5; possible D gene TRBD1, 6 bases. The CDR3 consists of 15 residues. The V gene's germline CDR1 is LGHNT and CDR2 FRNRAP. V was pared by 2 bases and J by 7 bases, with 17 bases between. The CDR3 loop reads CASGLPTGKGATQYF. The CDR3 bases are TGTGCTAGTGGTTTGCCTACAGGGAAGGGTGCGACCCAGTACTTC.

This clonotype is a singleton in its sample. This chain joins TRBV29-1 and TRBJ2-3, with TRBD2 matching 15 bases. Losses at the gene ends were 0 bases for V and 14 bases for J; bases not matched to a gene: 6. The CDR3 loop spans 14 amino acids. CDR1 SQVTM and CDR2 ANQGSEA come from the germline V gene. CDR3 loop: CSVEDIGTSGGRYF. The CDR3 region has the DNA TGCAGCGTTGAAGATATCGGGACTAGCGGGGGGCGGTATTTT.

The chain has TRBV7-2 and TRBJ2-5, with TRBD2 matching over 11 bases. With 5 bases clipped from V and 5 bases from J, the junction kept 10 bases outside the gene matches. The CDR3 consists of 16 residues. Germline-derived CDR1 and CDR2 are SGHTA and FQGNSA. CDR3 protein: CASSPSSGGGQETQYF. Written as DNA, the CDR3 is TGTGCCAGCAGCCCCAGTAGCGGGGGGGGGCAGGAGACCCAGTACTTC.

J is TRBJ1-1 and V is TRBV20-1, with D perhaps TRBD1 (5 bases). Germline V CDR1 and CDR2: DFQATT, SNEGSKA (reference sequence). V lost 6 bases, J lost 6 bases, and 14 bases lay in between. CDR3 size: 12 residues. The CDR3 DNA reads TGCAGTGCACGGCAGGGAATTGCTGAAGCTTTCTTT. Translating gives CSARQGIAEAFF.

The chain employs TRBV7-6 and TRBJ2-7, with D possibly TRBD2 on 5 matching bases. V lost 2 bases and J lost 5, with 13 bases in between. CDR1 is SGHVS, CDR2 FNYEAQ, per germline. There are 14 residues in the CDR3. The CDR3 DNA is TGTGCCAGCAGCTTACGGGCGGGTTTGAACGAGCAGTACTTC. This translates into CASSLRAGLNEQYF.

This clonotype was recorded a few times. This rearrangement joins TRBV7-2 to TRBJ1-1; 11 bases match TRBD1. The CDR3 loop spans 15 amino acids. V was pared by 5 bases and J by 5 bases, with 7 bases of the junction left unmatched. CDR1 SGHTA and CDR2 FQGNSA come from the germline V gene. The CDR3 loop reads CASSPGQGAVTEAFF. The DNA of the CDR3 is TGTGCCAGCAGCCCCGGACAGGGGGCTGTTACTGAAGCTTTCTTT. The complete variable domain, with remaining parts taken from reference TRBV7-2 and TRBJ1-1, reads GAGVSQSPSNKVTEKGKDVELRCDPISGHTALYWYRQSLGQGLEFLIYFQGNSAPDKSGLPSDRFSAERTGGSVSTLTIQRTQQEDSAVYLCASSPGQGAVTEAFFGQGTRLTVV.

This clonotype appeared many times. The genes are TRBV9 and TRBJ2-3; D unclear. The CDR3 is 15 amino acids. V lost 2 bases, J lost 2 bases, and 12 bases lay in between. The V gene's germline CDR1 is SGDLS and CDR2 YYNGEE. The CDR3 spells CASSVEIINTDTQYF. Written as DNA, the CDR3 is TGTGCCAGCAGCGTGGAGATCATAAACACAGATACGCAGTATTTT. The full variable domain, rest sourced from reference TRBV9 and TRBJ2-3, is DSGVTQTPKHLITATGQRVTLRCSPRSGDLSVYWYQQSLDQGLQFLIQYYNGEERAKGNILERFSAQQFPDLHSELNLSSLELGDSALYFCASSVEIINTDTQYFGPGTRLTVL.

The CDR3 here is CSATGGPEKLFF. The CDR3 DNA follows: TGCAGTGCTACAGGGGGGCCTGAAAAACTGTTTTTT. This chain links TRBV20-1 with TRBJ1-4; TRBD1 agrees at 7 bases. CDR1 and CDR2 (germline): DFQATT, SNEGSKA (reference sequence). The CDR3 extends over 12 amino acids. V lost 4 bases to trimming and J lost 7 bases; unmatched junction nucleotides: 3.

Ten or more counts support this clonotype. V is TRBV7-9 and J is TRBJ2-7; 11 nucleotides agree with TRBD1. V trimming: 4 bases; J trimming: 7 bases; junction bases outside the gene matches: 6. The CDR3 runs to 14 residues. Germline V lookup: CDR1 SEHNR, CDR2 FQNEAQ (reference sequence). This chain's CDR3 is CASSSRDRGTEQYF. DNA for the CDR3: TGTGCCAGCAGCTCTAGGGACAGGGGGACGGAGCAGTACTTC.

This clonotype came up once. The rearrangement joins TRBV15 to TRBJ1-1, with TRBD1 matching over 7 bases. Looked up from germline, CDR1 is LNHNV and CDR2 is YYDKDF (reference sequence). This CDR3 has 13 residues. With V trimmed by 11 bases and J by 3 bases, 9 bases remained unmatched. The CDR3 here is CAVEQGEDTEAFF. CDR3 coding DNA: TGTGCCGTCGAGCAGGGGGAGGACACTGAAGCTTTCTTT.

In this sample, this clonotype turned up once. A read error may explain this, as a much larger clone is one base away. J is TRBJ1-2 and V is TRBV7-2; no clear D. This CDR3 is built from 15 residues. The ends were cut back, 1 base at V and 8 bases at J, with 17 bases in the middle. Germline lookup yields CDR1 SGHTA and CDR2 FQGNSA. The CDR3 DNA reads TGTGCCAGCAGCTTAGGAATCGGACTTGCTCAGGGCTACACCTTC. As protein: CASSLGIGLAQGYTF.

This rearrangement joins TRBV16 to TRBJ1-6; 7 positions agree with TRBD1. This CDR3 region has 15 residues. Looked up from germline, CDR1 is KGHSY and CDR2 is FQNENV. The ends lost 4 bases at V and 5 bases at J; junction bases unmatched: 5. The DNA for the CDR3 is TGTGCCAGCAGCCCATCGACAGGGAATAATTCACCCCTCCACTTT. It translates to CASSPSTGNNSPLHF.